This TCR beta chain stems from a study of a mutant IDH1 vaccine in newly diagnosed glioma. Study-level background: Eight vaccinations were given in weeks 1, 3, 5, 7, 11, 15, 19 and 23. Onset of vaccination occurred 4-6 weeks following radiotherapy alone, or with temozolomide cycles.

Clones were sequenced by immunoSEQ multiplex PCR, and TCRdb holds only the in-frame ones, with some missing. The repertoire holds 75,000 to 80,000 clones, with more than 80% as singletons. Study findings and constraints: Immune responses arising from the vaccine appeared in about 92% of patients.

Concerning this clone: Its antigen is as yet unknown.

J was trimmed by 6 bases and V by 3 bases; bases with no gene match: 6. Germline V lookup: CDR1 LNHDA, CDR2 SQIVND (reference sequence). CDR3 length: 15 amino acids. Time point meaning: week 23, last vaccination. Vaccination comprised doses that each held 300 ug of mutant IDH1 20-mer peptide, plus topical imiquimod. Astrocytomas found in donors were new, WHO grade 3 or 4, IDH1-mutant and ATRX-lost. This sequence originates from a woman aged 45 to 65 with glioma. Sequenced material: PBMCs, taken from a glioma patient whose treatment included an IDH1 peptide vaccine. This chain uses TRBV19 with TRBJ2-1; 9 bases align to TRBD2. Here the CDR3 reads CASSMSSGRRNEQFF. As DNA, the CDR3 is TGTGCCAGTAGTATGTCCAGCGGGAGGCGCAATGAGCAGTTCTTC.